These T cell receptor beta chains were read from a single sample in a study of shared clonotypes between healthy human individuals. Data came from immunoSEQ multiplex PCR; TCRdb stores just in-frame clones and leaves some out. Of millions of clones in the sample, 93% were seen once. The sequenced sample was naive CD8+ T cells from PBMCs. The receptors derive from a man between 18 and 29 years old in good health. Some clones in this sample may be carry-over from other donors' samples. Each CDR3 is given with its conserved first and last residue. The D gene is left open where the match is weak. Clone size, where shown, is once, few, many, or a class for clones that have expanded.

v_call,d_call,clone_size,j_call,cdr3_aa,cdr3_nt
TRBV10-3,.,.,TRBJ2-2,CAISEIHEPGTGELFF,TGTGCCATCAGTGAGATTCATGAACCGGGGACCGGGGAGCTGTTTTTT
TRBV6-5,.,.,TRBJ1-4,CAAGQGNEKLFF,TGTGCCGCGGGGCAGGGGAATGAAAAACTGTTTTTT
TRBV25-1,.,.,TRBJ2-1,CASSGPSYNEQFF,TGTGCCAGCAGCGGGCCCTCCTACAATGAGCAGTTCTTC
TRBV28,TRBD2,.,TRBJ2-2,CASSFTTSGNLGDTGELFF,TGTGCCAGCAGTTTTACCACTAGCGGGAATCTCGGGGACACCGGGGAGCTGTTTTTT
TRBV6-1,.,.,TRBJ2-3,CASSDAPPGRRPDTQYF,TGTGCCAGCAGTGATGCCCCTCCGGGACGGAGGCCAGATACGCAGTATTTT
TRBV28,TRBD2,once,TRBJ2-1,CASSLLTSGRGNEQFF,TGTGCCAGCAGTTTATTGACTAGCGGGAGGGGGAATGAGCAGTTCTTC
TRBV9,.,.,TRBJ1-2,CASSGTGTTSLPNYGYTF,TGTGCCAGCAGCGGTACAGGGACAACCTCTCTTCCTAACTATGGCTACACCTTC
TRBV4-3,TRBD1,.,TRBJ1-1,CASSQDNRGAAEAFF,TGCGCCAGCAGCCAAGATAACAGGGGGGCCGCTGAAGCTTTCTTT
TRBV30,TRBD1,.,TRBJ2-1,CAWSALPGQVNNEQFF,TGTGCCTGGAGCGCACTACCTGGACAGGTGAACAATGAGCAGTTCTTC
TRBV7-9,TRBD2,.,TRBJ2-1,CASSARLAGEYNEQFF,TGTGCCAGCAGCGCACGACTAGCGGGAGAATACAATGAGCAGTTCTTC
TRBV19,TRBD2,.,TRBJ2-4,CASSIAYGTSGAAKNIQYF,TGTGCCAGTAGTATAGCCTACGGGACTAGCGGTGCAGCCAAAAACATTCAGTACTTC
TRBV2,.,once,TRBJ2-5,CASIKGVEETQYF,TGTGCCAGCATTAAGGGGGTGGAGGAGACCCAGTACTTC
TRBV5-1,.,.,TRBJ2-7,CASSSSGFLEQYF,TGCGCCAGCAGCTCCTCAGGGTTTTTAGAGCAGTACTTC
TRBV14,.,.,TRBJ1-4,CATSTLGTDEKLFF,TGTGCCACCTCAACCCTCGGGACGGATGAAAAACTGTTTTTT
TRBV5-1,TRBD1,.,TRBJ2-3,CASSQMGQGRRDTQYF,TGCGCCAGCAGCCAAATGGGACAGGGGCGAAGAGATACGCAGTATTTT
TRBV27,TRBD2,.,TRBJ2-1,CASIPLAGVSSYNEQFF,TGTGCCAGCATTCCACTAGCGGGAGTCTCCTCCTACAATGAGCAGTTCTTC
TRBV19,.,.,TRBJ1-2,CASSAETAPLYGYTF,TGTGCCAGTAGTGCGGAGACAGCACCCCTCTATGGCTACACCTTC
TRBV7-9,.,few,TRBJ2-7,CASSLPIWREQYF,TGTGCCAGCAGCTTGCCGATTTGGCGCGAGCAGTACTTC
TRBV19,.,.,TRBJ1-5,CASIPDTYSNQPQHF,TGTGCCAGTATCCCCGATACATATAGCAATCAGCCCCAGCATTTT
TRBV29-1,.,.,TRBJ2-7,CSVAEGYEQYF,TGCAGCGTTGCCGAGGGCTACGAGCAGTACTTC
TRBV7-3,.,.,TRBJ2-1,CASARSVYNEQFF,TGTGCCAGCGCCCGGAGCGTATACAATGAGCAGTTCTTC
TRBV28,.,.,TRBJ2-1,CASSPRASYNEQFF,TGTGCCAGCAGTCCCCGGGCCTCCTACAATGAGCAGTTCTTC
TRBV5-4,.,.,TRBJ2-7,CASSPTGQGYEQYF,TGTGCCAGCAGCCCAACAGGGCAGGGCTACGAGCAGTACTTC
TRBV28,TRBD2,.,TRBJ2-3,CASSLWASGSTDTQYF,TGTGCCAGCAGTTTGTGGGCTAGCGGGAGCACAGATACGCAGTATTTT
TRBV27,TRBD1,.,TRBJ2-2,CASAYRGGGELFF,TGTGCCAGCGCCTACAGGGGCGGCGGGGAGCTGTTTTTT
TRBV7-2,.,.,TRBJ1-2,CASSLARDGYTF,TGTGCCAGCAGCTTAGCGAGGGATGGCTACACCTTC
TRBV9,TRBD1,.,TRBJ2-7,CASSVEGQGAHQYF,TGTGCCAGCAGCGTAGAGGGGCAGGGGGCCCATCAGTACTTC
TRBV5-6,.,once,TRBJ1-1,CASSFRGGTEAFF,TGTGCCAGCAGCTTCAGGGGCGGGACTGAAGCTTTCTTT
TRBV28,.,.,TRBJ1-4,CASSLVRGEGTNEKLFF,TGTGCCAGCAGTTTAGTCCGGGGAGAAGGCACTAATGAAAAACTGTTTTTT
TRBV28,.,.,TRBJ1-2,CASSLSHDRDYTF,TGTGCCAGCAGTTTATCCCATGACAGAGACTACACCTTC
TRBV5-6,TRBD2,.,TRBJ2-7,CASRGRGEIYEQYF,TGTGCCAGCAGGGGGAGGGGCGAAATTTACGAGCAGTACTTC
TRBV27,TRBD2,once,TRBJ2-1,CASSPAGGYNEQFF,TGTGCCAGCAGTCCTGCGGGAGGGTACAATGAGCAGTTCTTC
TRBV5-1,.,.,TRBJ2-1,CASSLGREVPYNEQFF,TGCGCCAGCAGCTTGGGCAGGGAAGTCCCCTACAATGAGCAGTTCTTC
TRBV7-8,.,.,TRBJ2-3,CASLTDTDTQYF,TGTGCCAGCCTCACAGACACAGATACGCAGTATTTT
TRBV5-5,TRBD2,.,TRBJ2-1,CASSHPASGSSYNEQFF,TGTGCCAGCAGCCATCCGGCTAGCGGGAGTTCCTACAATGAGCAGTTCTTC
TRBV5-1,.,.,TRBJ2-1,CASSLAIGHNEQFF,TGCGCCAGCAGCTTGGCCATTGGGCACAATGAGCAGTTCTTC
TRBV6-1,.,.,TRBJ2-7,CASSEGELLAYEQYF,TGTGCCAGCAGTGAAGGTGAATTACTAGCCTACGAGCAGTACTTC
TRBV7-9,.,.,TRBJ2-4,CASSLLSRAKNIQYF,TGTGCCAGCAGCTTACTTTCCAGGGCCAAAAACATTCAGTACTTC
TRBV6-6,TRBD1,.,TRBJ2-7,CASSFVPGTGVSWQYF,TGTGCCAGCAGTTTTGTTCCGGGGACAGGGGTATCGTGGCAGTACTTC
TRBV6-1,TRBD2,.,TRBJ2-7,CASSELAGLEQYF,TGTGCCAGCAGTGAACTAGCGGGACTGGAGCAGTACTTC
TRBV19,TRBD2,once,TRBJ2-1,CASSIARASGRGNEQFF,TGTGCCAGTAGTATAGCCCGAGCTAGCGGGAGAGGCAATGAGCAGTTCTTC
TRBV27,.,few,TRBJ1-1,CASSLLGGTEAFF,TGTGCCAGCAGTCTCCTCGGGGGCACTGAAGCTTTCTTT
TRBV27,TRBD1,.,TRBJ2-1,CAGKTGPNYNEQFF,TGTGCCGGAAAGACAGGGCCTAACTACAATGAGCAGTTCTTC
TRBV27,TRBD2,.,TRBJ2-7,CASSLGSSGEQYF,TGTGCCAGCAGTCTCGGGTCTAGCGGCGAGCAGTACTTC
TRBV4-3,.,.,TRBJ1-2,CASSQDEEAASVYGYTF,TGCGCCAGCAGCCAAGATGAGGAGGCAGCCTCCGTCTATGGCTACACCTTC
TRBV7-2,.,.,TRBJ2-1,CASSLVSGGYHNEQFF,TGTGCCAGCAGCTTAGTTAGCGGAGGGTACCACAATGAGCAGTTCTTC
TRBV2,.,.,TRBJ1-1,CASSHYRVEGTEAFF,TGTGCCAGCAGTCACTACAGGGTTGAGGGTACTGAAGCTTTCTTT
TRBV2,TRBD2,.,TRBJ2-1,CASTIALRGRAYNEQFF,TGTGCCAGCACTATCGCCCTTCGCGGGAGGGCCTACAATGAGCAGTTCTTC